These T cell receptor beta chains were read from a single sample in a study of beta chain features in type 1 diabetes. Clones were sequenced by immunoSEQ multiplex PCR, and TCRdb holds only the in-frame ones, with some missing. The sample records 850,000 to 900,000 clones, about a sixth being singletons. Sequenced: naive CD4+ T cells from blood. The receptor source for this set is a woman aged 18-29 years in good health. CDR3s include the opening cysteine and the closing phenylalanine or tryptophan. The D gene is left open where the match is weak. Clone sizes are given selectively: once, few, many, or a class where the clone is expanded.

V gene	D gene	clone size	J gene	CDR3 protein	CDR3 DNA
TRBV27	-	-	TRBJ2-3	CASSPEGASTQYF	TGTGCCAGCAGTCCGGAGGGAGCGAGTACGCAGTATTTT
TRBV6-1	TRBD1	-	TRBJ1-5	CASTRGQGEYQPQHF	TGTGCCAGCACTAGAGGACAGGGGGAGTATCAGCCCCAGCATTTT
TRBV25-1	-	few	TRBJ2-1	CASSVLGNEQFF	TGTGCCAGCAGTGTACTTGGTAATGAGCAGTTCTTC
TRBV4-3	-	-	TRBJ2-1	CASSQVRADNEQFF	TGCGCCAGCAGCCAAGTGAGGGCCGACAATGAGCAGTTCTTC
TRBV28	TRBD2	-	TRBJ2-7	CASSLGGSSPEQYF	TGTGCCAGCAGTTTAGGCGGGAGTTCTCCCGAGCAGTACTTC
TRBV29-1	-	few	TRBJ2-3	CSVARLEEDTQYF	TGCAGCGTTGCACGACTAGAGGAGGATACGCAGTATTTT
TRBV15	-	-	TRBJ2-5	CATSRDLGVWETQYF	TGTGCCACCAGCAGAGACCTGGGGGTGTGGGAGACCCAGTACTTC
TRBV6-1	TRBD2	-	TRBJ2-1	CASSEAVVAGGYNEQFF	TGTGCCAGCAGTGAAGCTGTGGTAGCGGGAGGGTATAATGAGCAGTTCTTC
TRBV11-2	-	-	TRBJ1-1	CASSGPGQGRTEAFF	TGTGCCAGCAGCGGACCGGGACAAGGAAGGACTGAAGCTTTCTTT
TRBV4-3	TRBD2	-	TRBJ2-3	CASSLQAGLSTDTQYF	TGCGCCAGCAGCCTACAAGCGGGACTTAGCACAGATACGCAGTATTTT
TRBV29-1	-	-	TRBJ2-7	CSVEQAYEQYF	TGCAGCGTTGAGCAAGCCTACGAGCAGTACTTC
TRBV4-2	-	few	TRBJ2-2	CASSVWGTGELFF	TGTGCCAGCAGCGTATGGGGCACCGGGGAGCTGTTTTTT
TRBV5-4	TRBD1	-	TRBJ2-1	CASSLDRGFYNEQFF	TGTGCCAGCAGCTTGGACAGGGGATTTTACAATGAGCAGTTCTTC
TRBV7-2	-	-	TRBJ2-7	CASSLHRRSYEQYF	TGTGCCAGCAGCTTACACAGAAGGTCGTACGAGCAGTACTTC
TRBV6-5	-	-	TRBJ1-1	CASTTRGRNTEAFF	TGTGCCAGCACCACGAGAGGGAGAAACACTGAAGCTTTCTTT
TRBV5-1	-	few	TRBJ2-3	CASSDGDTQYF	TGCGCCAGCTCGGACGGTGATACGCAGTATTTT
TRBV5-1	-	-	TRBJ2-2	CASSLVVSGTGELFF	TGCGCCAGCAGCTTGGTAGTTAGCGGCACCGGGGAGCTGTTTTTT
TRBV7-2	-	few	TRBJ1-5	CASSQWGGNQPQHF	TGTGCCAGCAGCCAGTGGGGGGGAAATCAGCCCCAGCATTTT
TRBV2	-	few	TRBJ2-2	CASRVGLGNTGELFF	TGTGCCAGCAGGGTGGGACTGGGGAACACCGGGGAGCTGTTTTTT
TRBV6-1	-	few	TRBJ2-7	CASSEVRNSEQYF	TGTGCCAGCAGTGAAGTGAGGAATTCCGAGCAGTACTTC
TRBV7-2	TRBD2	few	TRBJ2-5	CASTQLAVVRTQYF	TGTGCCAGCACGCAGCTAGCGGTGGTTCGGACCCAGTACTTC
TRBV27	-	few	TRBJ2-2	CASSLIPPRTGELFF	TGTGCCAGCAGTTTAATCCCCCCGCGTACCGGGGAGCTGTTTTTT
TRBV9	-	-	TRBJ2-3	CASSVDGATSTDTQYF	TGTGCCAGCAGCGTAGATGGGGCAACCAGCACAGATACGCAGTATTTT
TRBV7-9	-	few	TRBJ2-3	CASSELSGRDTQYF	TGTGCCAGCAGCGAGCTGTCGGGACGTGATACGCAGTATTTT
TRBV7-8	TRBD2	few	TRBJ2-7	CASSPGLAVAYEQYF	TGTGCCAGCAGCCCAGGGCTAGCGGTCGCCTACGAGCAGTACTTC
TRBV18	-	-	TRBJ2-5	CASSPSAVQETQYF	TGTGCCAGCTCACCATCAGCCGTCCAAGAGACCCAGTACTTC
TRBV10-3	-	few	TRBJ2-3	CAISEGGSDTQYF	TGTGCCATCAGTGAGGGAGGGTCAGATACGCAGTATTTT
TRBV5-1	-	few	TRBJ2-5	CASSRDGNYQTQYF	TGCGCCAGCAGTCGGGACGGGAATTATCAAACCCAGTACTTC
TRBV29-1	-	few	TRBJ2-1	CSVIPGRSYNEQFF	TGCAGCGTCATTCCGGGACGGTCCTACAATGAGCAGTTCTTC
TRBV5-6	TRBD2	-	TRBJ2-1	CASSLLAGGEDEQFF	TGTGCCAGCAGCTTACTAGCGGGAGGAGAGGATGAGCAGTTCTTC
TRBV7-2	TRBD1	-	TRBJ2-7	CASRPWTGTYEQYF	TGTGCCAGCAGGCCCTGGACAGGGACCTACGAGCAGTACTTC
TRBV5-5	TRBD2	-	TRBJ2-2	CASRLAGDGTGELFF	TGTGCCAGCAGACTAGCGGGAGACGGCACCGGGGAGCTGTTTTTT
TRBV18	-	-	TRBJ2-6	CASSQYREFSGANVLTF	TGTGCCAGCTCACAATACCGAGAGTTCTCTGGGGCCAACGTCCTGACTTTC
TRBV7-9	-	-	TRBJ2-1	CASTPLNNEQFF	TGTGCCAGCACCCCGTTGAACAATGAGCAGTTCTTC